The 9 T cell receptor beta chains listed next were all sequenced from one sample in a study of T-cell reconstitution after alpha-beta-depleted transplantation in children. Preparation of the TCRbeta library used unique molecular identifiers. TCRdb re-derived calls from the PCR reads in MiXCR, one entry per CDR3 protein. The sample lists 350,000 to 400,000 distinct CDR3 sequences, around 21% seen once, with 3.5% to 4% in the top ten. The sample here was PBMCs from the stem cell graft donor, taken from the stem cell graft. These receptor sequences come from a human donor who donated a stem cell graft to a child with acute myeloid leukemia.

This chain joins TRBV2 and TRBJ2-7, with D perhaps TRBD1 (6 bases). The CDR3 spans 12 residues. Trimming removed 6 bases at V and 5 bases at J, with 11 bases between. CDR1 SNHLY and CDR2 FYNNEI come from the germline V gene. The CDR3 region has the DNA TGTGCCAGCAGCCTACAGGGAGACGAGCAGTACTTC. The encoded protein is CASSLQGDEQYF.

This CDR3 is CASRPLDLRSYEQYF. CDR3 nucleotide sequence: TGCGCCAGCAGACCGTTGGACCTAAGGTCCTACGAGCAGTACTTC. The chain joins TRBV5-1 to TRBJ2-7; D remains unclear. V lost 5 bases to trimming and J lost 1 base, with 16 bases between them. The CDR3 is 15 amino acids. Germline loops: CDR1 SGHRS, CDR2 YFSETQ.

J is TRBJ2-7 and V is TRBV12-3 or TRBV12-4, with a weak D call TRBD2 (5 bases). The germline V and J ends were trimmed by 5 bases and 3 bases, with 11 bases remaining between them. The CDR3 contains 13 residues. CDR3: CASSRSVSYEQYF. DNA of the CDR3: TGTGCCAGCAGTCGTAGCGTTAGCTACGAGCAGTACTTC.

This clonotype was recorded at least ten times. This chain links TRBV29-1 with TRBJ1-1; D gene ambiguous. Germline CDR1 reads SQVTM; CDR2 reads ANQGSEA. Trimming shortened V by 6 bases and J by 1 base, and 15 bases separated the two germline ends. The CDR3 loop spans 14 amino acids. The CDR3 DNA is TGCAGCGTCAAAATGCGGGTGGCGAACACTGAAGCTTTCTTT. It codes for CSVKMRVANTEAFF.

This clonotype was observed a handful of times. This chain connects TRBV29-1 to TRBJ2-3; 8 nucleotides align to TRBD1. The CDR3 has 13 amino acids. Germline CDR1 and CDR2: SQVTM and ANQGSEA. The V segment lost 7 bases and the J segment 5 bases; nucleotides outside the gene matches: 8. CDR3 DNA: TGCAGCGGTCGGGACAGGAGGGGAGATACGCAGTATTTT. This encodes CSGRDRRGDTQYF.

The genes are TRBV28 and TRBJ2-7, with 8 positions matching TRBD1. Looked up from germline, CDR1 is MDHEN and CDR2 is SYDVKM. V shed 5 bases and J 5 bases; nucleotides not matched to a gene: 8. The CDR3 loop spans 14 amino acids. CDR3 in amino acids: CASSKDRGTDEQYF. CDR3 nucleotide sequence: TGTGCCAGCAGTAAAGACAGGGGAACGGACGAGCAGTACTTC. The whole variable domain, filled in from reference TRBV28 and TRBJ2-7, reads DVKVTQSSRYLVKRTGEKVFLECVQDMDHENMFWYRQDPGLGLRLIYFSYDVKMKEKGDIPEGYSVSREKKERFSLILESASTNQTSMYLCASSKDRGTDEQYFGPGTRLTVT.

This clonotype has only one observation. At one end, the junction sequence differs from germline, possibly due to a read error. V gene TRBV7-2 combines with J gene TRBJ2-6; TRBD1 is a possible D gene (5 bases). The CDR3 has 15 residues. In germline, CDR1 is SGHTA, CDR2 FQGNSA. The CDR3 coding sequence is TGTGCCAGCATTGCCGACAGCTCTGGGGCCAACATCCTGACTTTC. It encodes CASIADSSGANILTF.

This chain links TRBV20-1 with TRBJ2-7, with TRBD2 matching over 9 bases. Germline V lookup: CDR1 DFQATT, CDR2 SNEGSKA (reference sequence). This CDR3 spans 16 amino acids. With V trimmed by 3 bases and J by 0 bases, 9 bases remained unmatched. The CDR3 nucleotides are TGCAGTGCTAGGGGACTAGCCTCCCCCCCCTCCTACGAGCAGTACTTC. Protein sequence: CSARGLASPPSYEQYF.

In its sample, this clonotype was seen many times. The CDR3 is CASSFLHEQYF. The CDR3 DNA is TGTGCCAGCAGTTTCCTCCACGAGCAGTACTTC. The chain employs TRBV12-3 or TRBV12-4 and TRBJ2-7; D is uncertain. The CDR3 covers 11 residues. V was cut by 3 bases and J by 5 bases, with 5 bases left in between.